This T cell receptor (beta chain) emerged from a study of blood T cell repertoires in COVID-19. TCRdb keeps only in-frame clones here, not all; method: immunoSEQ multiplex PCR. The table lists about 150,000 clones, 87% of them singletons. The V gene lost 6 bases and the J gene lost 4 bases, with 13 bases spanning the gap. This CDR3 spans 14 amino acids. Germline CDR1 reads ENHRY; CDR2 reads SYGVKD. The origin of this receptor is a woman aged 50 to 60 with acute or convalescent COVID-19. The chain is built from TRBV10-3 and TRBJ2-1; D call uncertain. Sequenced sample: peripheral blood. Here the CDR3 reads CAIRINSQYNEQFF. The DNA for the CDR3 is TGTGCCATCAGAATAAATTCCCAGTACAATGAGCAGTTCTTC.